The clone carrying this TCR beta chain was counted only a few times. What it binds is not known. These data originate in a study of T-cell reconstitution after alpha-beta-depleted transplantation in children. Molecular barcoding with unique molecular identifiers was used for the TCRbeta library. From the PCR reads, TCRdb called clonotypes with MiXCR, one entry per CDR3 protein. The sample records approximately 1,000,000 distinct CDR3 sequences, less than 30% being singletons. The germline V gene has CDR1 MDHEN and CDR2 SYDVKM. Trimming took off 1 base at V and 1 base at J, with 7 bases between the two ends. The CDR3 sequence is 14 residues long. Whole-study findings and limits: Several hundred rapidly expanded clones from non-depleted graft cells reportedly supplied alpha-beta T cells about two months post-transplant. Some patients' high day-60 TCRbeta diversity was traced to surviving recipient T cells and thymic progenitors. T cells produced anew were the main source of T-cell counts and diversity one year after transplant.

This chain uses TRBV28 with TRBJ1-1, with no clear D. The TCR comes from a boy under three years old who had a stem cell transplant for SCID, so the T cells may come from the graft donor. Specimen: PBMCs, mostly from graft donor cells, collected 360 days after TCRalphabeta/CD19-depleted stem cell transplant. CDR3 in amino acids: CASSLFLRNTEAFF. Here the CDR3 DNA reads TGTGCCAGCAGTTTATTTCTGAGGAACACTGAAGCTTTCTTT.